These T cell receptor beta chains were read from a single sample in a study of control samples from healthy donors and cancer patients. This table comes from immunoSEQ multiplex PCR, and its TCRdb copy is limited to in-frame clones, with some not included. The sample comprises 70,000 or so clones, around 84% of which are singletons, and 2.5% to 3% rests with the top ten. Sequencing was done on a sample of PBMCs. The receptors come from a woman aged 45-65 years with lung cancer. Each CDR3 is given with its conserved first and last residue. D genes are given only for firm matches. Expanded clones get a size class; other rows say once, few or many, or leave the size out.

V gene	D gene	clone size	J gene	CDR3 DNA	CDR3 protein
TRBV4-3	NA	NA	TRBJ1-1	TGCGCCAGCAGCCAAGATCGGCAGTACGCTGAAGCTTTCTTT	CASSQDRQYAEAFF
TRBV7-8	TRBD2	NA	TRBJ2-2	TGTGCCAGCAGCTTACGCGGGGGGACGAACACCGGGGAGCTGTTTTTT	CASSLRGGTNTGELFF
TRBV4-1	NA	NA	TRBJ2-6	TGCGCCAGCAGCCAAGATGGGGTTCCCAGCTCTGGGGCCAACGTCCTGACTTTC	CASSQDGVPSSGANVLTF
TRBV27	NA	NA	TRBJ1-2	TGTGCCAGCAGGGATTTGAGGAATGGCTACACCTTC	CASRDLRNGYTF
TRBV7-3	NA	NA	TRBJ2-1	TGTGCCAGCAGCTTAGGGCAGCCTTCCTACAATGAGCAGTTCTTC	CASSLGQPSYNEQFF
TRBV5-6	TRBD1	NA	TRBJ1-3	TGTGCCAGCAGCTTCGCCGCAGGGGGATCGGGAAACACCATATATTTT	CASSFAAGGSGNTIYF
TRBV28	NA	NA	TRBJ1-5	TGTGCCAGCAGAACTCAGGAGATTAGCAATCAGCCCCAGCATTTT	CASRTQEISNQPQHF
TRBV4-3	NA	NA	TRBJ2-1	TGCGCCAGCAGCCAAGAGAAATGGAATAATGAGCAGTTCTTC	CASSQEKWNNEQFF
TRBV28	NA	NA	TRBJ1-2	TGTGCCAGCAGTCCGACGGGGACAATTTTAGGCTACACCTTC	CASSPTGTILGYTF
TRBV29-1	NA	NA	TRBJ1-2	TGCAGCGTATCACGGTCTGAGCGCTACACCTTC	CSVSRSERYTF
TRBV2	NA	NA	TRBJ1-2	TGTGCCAGCAGTGATCCAGGCGGACCTAACTATGGCTACACCTTC	CASSDPGGPNYGYTF
TRBV27	NA	NA	TRBJ1-6	TGTGCCAGCACTCCTTTCGGGGGTGGTTTTAATTCACCCCTCCACTTT	CASTPFGGGFNSPLHF
TRBV6-5	NA	NA	TRBJ1-3	TGTGCCAGCAAGGTGGGCAGAGAAGGAAACACCATATATTTT	CASKVGREGNTIYF
TRBV5-1	TRBD1	NA	TRBJ1-2	TGCGCCAGCAGCTTGGTTTTAGGGGACAGGGAGGGCTACACCTTC	CASSLVLGDREGYTF
TRBV6-5	NA	once	TRBJ1-5	TGTGCCAGCAGTTACGACATCAATAGCAATCAGCCCCAGCATTTT	CASSYDINSNQPQHF
TRBV4-3	TRBD1	NA	TRBJ1-5	TGCGCCAGCAGCCAAGATACGGGACAGAATCAGCCCCAGCATTTT	CASSQDTGQNQPQHF
TRBV29-1	NA	NA	TRBJ2-3	TGCAGCGTTGGAGAAACTACGCAGTATTTT	CSVGETTQYF
TRBV4-3	TRBD1	NA	TRBJ2-1	TGCGCCAGCAGCCCATGGACAGGGGGCGGAAATGAGCAGTTCTTC	CASSPWTGGGNEQFF
TRBV6-5	NA	few	TRBJ2-1	TGTGCCAGCAGTTCTATCGGATTCTACAATGAGCAGTTCTTC	CASSSIGFYNEQFF
TRBV27	TRBD1	few	TRBJ1-2	TGTGCCAGCAAACGTACAGGGGTAAACAACTATGGCTACACCTTC	CASKRTGVNNYGYTF
TRBV7-2	TRBD2	NA	TRBJ2-3	TGTGCCAGCAGCTTAGAACTAGCGGGGGCTCTGGGTACGCAGTATTTT	CASSLELAGALGTQYF
TRBV11-2	NA	NA	TRBJ2-7	TGTGCCAGCAGCTCCCGACTCGGCGCTACTGTCGAGCAGTACTTC	CASSSRLGATVEQYF
TRBV9	NA	NA	TRBJ2-5	TGTGCCAGCAGCTTCCAGGGTTTCCAAGAGACCCAGTACTTC	CASSFQGFQETQYF
TRBV18	NA	NA	TRBJ1-6	TGTGCCAGCTCCCTTCAAGGGGGGGAAGAAGGGTCACCCCTCCACTTT	CASSLQGGEEGSPLHF
TRBV7-3	NA	NA	TRBJ1-2	TGTGCCAGCAGCCCCAGCAGGGAGGATGGCTACACCTTC	CASSPSREDGYTF
TRBV2	NA	NA	TRBJ2-5	TGTGCCAGCAGTCTGGGACTTCAAGAGACCCAGTACTTC	CASSLGLQETQYF
TRBV7-3	TRBD2	NA	TRBJ2-1	TGTGCCAGCAGCGCCCGGCTAGCGGTAGACTACAATGAGCAGTTCTTC	CASSARLAVDYNEQFF
TRBV3-1/TRBV3-2	TRBD2	NA	TRBJ2-1	TGTGCCAGCAGCCAAGTTAGCGGGGGGGGAGATGAGCAGTTCTTC	CASSQVSGGGDEQFF
TRBV9	NA	NA	TRBJ2-7	TGTGCCAGCAGCGTAGAACCCGGGTTGGGCGACGAGCAGTACTTC	CASSVEPGLGDEQYF
TRBV2	NA	NA	TRBJ1-5	TGTGCCAGCAGTGAACCAGGGATGCGCAATCAGCCCCAGCATTTT	CASSEPGMRNQPQHF
TRBV12-5	NA	NA	TRBJ2-6	TGTGCTAGTGGTCCGAGTTCTGGGGCCAACGTCCTGACTTTC	CASGPSSGANVLTF
TRBV7-9	NA	NA	TRBJ2-4	TGTGCCAGCAGCTTATGGTCCGGGGCCAAAAACATTCAGTACTTC	CASSLWSGAKNIQYF
TRBV7-3	NA	NA	TRBJ2-6	TGTGCCAGCAGCTTAATGAGCAGCTCTGGGGCCAACGTCCTGACTTTC	CASSLMSSSGANVLTF
TRBV7-9	TRBD2	few	TRBJ2-1	TGTGCCAGCAGCGCCCTCCTAGCGGGAGATTACAATGAGCAGTTCTTC	CASSALLAGDYNEQFF
TRBV2	TRBD2	NA	TRBJ2-1	TGTGCCAGCAGTGAAGTAGCGGGGGGGCTGGGATCTAGGAATGAGCAGTTCTTC	CASSEVAGGLGSRNEQFF
TRBV4-1	NA	NA	TRBJ1-2	TGCGCCAGCAGCCCCGCCGCGTCGTCGATCGGCTACACCTTC	CASSPAASSIGYTF
TRBV7-9	TRBD1	NA	TRBJ2-2	TGTGCCAGCAGCCCGGGACAGGGACGCACCGGGGAGCTGTTTTTT	CASSPGQGRTGELFF
TRBV20-1	NA	NA	TRBJ1-6	TGCAGTGCTAGTAAGGGGGATTCACCCCTCCACTTT	CSASKGDSPLHF
TRBV7-3	NA	NA	TRBJ1-6	TGTGCCAGCAGCCTCCAGGGGCACGATTATAATTCACCCCTCCACTTT	CASSLQGHDYNSPLHF
TRBV10-3	NA	NA	TRBJ1-6	TGTGCCATCAGTGAGTCAGGGGCCCTTTCACCCCTCCACTTT	CAISESGALSPLHF
TRBV4-1	NA	once	TRBJ2-5	TGCGCCAGCAGCTACCCGGCAGGCTATAACCAAGAGACCCAGTACTTC	CASSYPAGYNQETQYF
TRBV18	NA	NA	TRBJ2-7	TGTGCCAGCTCACTAGACCAAACAGGGAACGAGCAGTACTTC	CASSLDQTGNEQYF
TRBV5-1	NA	NA	TRBJ1-4	TGCGCCAGCAGCTACAGGGACGGGTACGAAAAACTGTTTTTT	CASSYRDGYEKLFF
TRBV9	TRBD1	NA	TRBJ1-5	TGTGCCAGCAGACCTGATGGACAGGGCCGGCAGCCCCAGCATTTT	CASRPDGQGRQPQHF
TRBV12-3/TRBV12-4	NA	NA	TRBJ1-1	TGTGCCAGCAGTTATAACATGAACACTGAAGCTTTCTTT	CASSYNMNTEAFF
TRBV21-1	NA	once	TRBJ1-5	TGTGCCATCCCGACAGGGAAACAGCCCCAGCATTTT	CAIPTGKQPQHF
TRBV10-3	NA	NA	TRBJ2-3	TGTGCCATCAGCAAGACACAGGGTGAGGGCCCAGATACGCAGTATTTT	CAISKTQGEGPDTQYF
TRBV7-2	NA	NA	TRBJ2-3	TGTGCCAGCAGCTTAAGCCGGGGGTTGGTAGATACGCAGTATTTT	CASSLSRGLVDTQYF
TRBV6-5	NA	NA	TRBJ1-3	TGTGCCAGCAGTTCGGATGGGGGTATGTCTGGAAACACCATATATTTT	CASSSDGGMSGNTIYF
TRBV7-9	NA	NA	TRBJ2-1	TGTGCCAGCAGCTCCGTTCGACAGGTGGTAAAAAATGAGCAGTTCTTC	CASSSVRQVVKNEQFF
TRBV5-5	TRBD1	once	TRBJ1-1	TGTGCCAGCAGCTTGGACACAGGGGAAGAGGCTTTCTTT	CASSLDTGEEAFF
TRBV7-9	NA	once	TRBJ2-7	TGTGCCAGCAGCTCCCCCGGTGGCCGTGTGTCCGAGCAGTACTTC	CASSSPGGRVSEQYF
TRBV7-8	TRBD1	once	TRBJ1-2	TGTGCCAGCAGCCTATCCGACAGGGTAGTCGATGGCTACACCTTC	CASSLSDRVVDGYTF
TRBV6-4	TRBD2	many	TRBJ2-2	TGTGCCAGCAGTCCACTAGCGGGCGGCACCGGGGAGCTGTTTTTT	CASSPLAGGTGELFF
TRBV13	TRBD1	NA	TRBJ2-3	TGTGCCAGCAGTCTACAGGGGCGAGATACGCAGTATTTT	CASSLQGRDTQYF
TRBV27	NA	NA	TRBJ1-6	TGTGCCAGCAGTTTACGGGATTCTAATTCACCCCTCCACTTT	CASSLRDSNSPLHF
TRBV12-3/TRBV12-4	NA	NA	TRBJ1-2	TGTGCCAGCAGATCAAGAAACTATGGCTACACCTTC	CASRSRNYGYTF
TRBV19	NA	NA	TRBJ1-2	TGTGCCAGTAGTCTTTGGGAAAGAGAATCCGGCTACACCTTC	CASSLWERESGYTF
TRBV13	NA	NA	TRBJ1-2	TGTGCCAGCAGCTTGCAGGGTGGCTATGGCTACACCTTC	CASSLQGGYGYTF